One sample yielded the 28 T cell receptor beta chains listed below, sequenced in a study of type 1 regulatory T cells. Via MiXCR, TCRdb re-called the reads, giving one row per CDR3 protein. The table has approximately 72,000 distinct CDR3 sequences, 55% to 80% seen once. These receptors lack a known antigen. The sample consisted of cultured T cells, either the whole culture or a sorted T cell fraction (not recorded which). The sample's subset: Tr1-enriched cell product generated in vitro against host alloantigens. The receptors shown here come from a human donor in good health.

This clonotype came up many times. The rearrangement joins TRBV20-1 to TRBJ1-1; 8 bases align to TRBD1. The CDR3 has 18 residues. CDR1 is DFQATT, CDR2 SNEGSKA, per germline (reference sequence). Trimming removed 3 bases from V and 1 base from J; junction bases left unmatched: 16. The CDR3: CSARTGAGGLRGNTEAFF. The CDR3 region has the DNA TGCAGTGCTAGGACAGGGGCGGGAGGACTCCGGGGGAACACTGAAGCTTTCTTT.

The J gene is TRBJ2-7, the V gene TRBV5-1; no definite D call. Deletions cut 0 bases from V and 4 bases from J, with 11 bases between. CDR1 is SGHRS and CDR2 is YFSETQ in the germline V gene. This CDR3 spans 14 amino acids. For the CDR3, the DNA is TGCGCCAGCAGCTTGGAGGGCAGGATTTACGAGCAGTACTTC. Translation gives CASSLEGRIYEQYF.

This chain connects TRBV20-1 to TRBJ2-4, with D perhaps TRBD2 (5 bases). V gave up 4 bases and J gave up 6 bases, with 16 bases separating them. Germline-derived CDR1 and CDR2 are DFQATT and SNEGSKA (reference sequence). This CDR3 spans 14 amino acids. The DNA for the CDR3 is TGCAGTGCTAAACGGACGGAGGAAGGAAACATTCAGTACTTC. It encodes CSAKRTEEGNIQYF.

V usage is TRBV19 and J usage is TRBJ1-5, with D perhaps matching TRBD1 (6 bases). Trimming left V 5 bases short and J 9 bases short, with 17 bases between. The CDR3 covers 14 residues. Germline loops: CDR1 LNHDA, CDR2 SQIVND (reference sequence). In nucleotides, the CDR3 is TGTGCCAGTAGTTTTCCACAGGGCCTTGGGCCCCAGCATTTT. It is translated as CASSFPQGLGPQHF.

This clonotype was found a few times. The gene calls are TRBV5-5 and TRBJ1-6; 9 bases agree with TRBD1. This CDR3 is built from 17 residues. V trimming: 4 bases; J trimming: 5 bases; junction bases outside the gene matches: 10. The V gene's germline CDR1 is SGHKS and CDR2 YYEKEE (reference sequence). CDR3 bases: TGTGCCAGCAGCGAGGTACAGGGGGCCTTGGATAATTCACCCCTCCACTTT. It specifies CASSEVQGALDNSPLHF.

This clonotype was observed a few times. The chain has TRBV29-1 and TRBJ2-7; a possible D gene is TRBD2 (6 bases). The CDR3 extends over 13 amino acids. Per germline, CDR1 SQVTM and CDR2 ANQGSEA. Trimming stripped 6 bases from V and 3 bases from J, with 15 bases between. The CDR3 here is CSVRGPGVYEQYF. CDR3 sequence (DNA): TGCAGCGTCCGAGGGCCGGGGGTCTACGAGCAGTACTTC.

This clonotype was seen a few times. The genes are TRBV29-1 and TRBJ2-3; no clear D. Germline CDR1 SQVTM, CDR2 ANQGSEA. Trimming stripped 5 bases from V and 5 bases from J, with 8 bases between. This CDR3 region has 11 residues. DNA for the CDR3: TGCAGCGTTCCCTGGGGAGATACGCAGTATTTT. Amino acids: CSVPWGDTQYF.

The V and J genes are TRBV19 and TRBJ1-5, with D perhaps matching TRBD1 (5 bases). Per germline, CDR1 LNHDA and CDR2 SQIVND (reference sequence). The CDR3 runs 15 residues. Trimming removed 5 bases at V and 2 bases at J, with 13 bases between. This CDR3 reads CASSSEGSRNQPQHF. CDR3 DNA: TGTGCCAGTAGTTCAGAGGGGTCACGCAATCAGCCCCAGCATTTT. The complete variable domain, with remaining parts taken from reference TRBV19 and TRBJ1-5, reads DGGITQSPKYLFRKEGQNVTLSCEQNLNHDAMYWYRQDPGQGLRLIYYSQIVNDFQKGDIAEGYSVSREKKESFPLTVTSAQKNPTAFYLCASSSEGSRNQPQHFGDGTRLSIL.

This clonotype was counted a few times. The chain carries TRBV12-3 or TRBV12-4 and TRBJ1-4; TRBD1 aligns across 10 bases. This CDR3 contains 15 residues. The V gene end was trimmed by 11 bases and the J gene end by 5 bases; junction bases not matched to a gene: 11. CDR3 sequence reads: CASAGTGVLNEKLFF. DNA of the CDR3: TGTGCCTCAGCCGGGACAGGGGTTTTGAATGAAAAACTGTTTTTT.

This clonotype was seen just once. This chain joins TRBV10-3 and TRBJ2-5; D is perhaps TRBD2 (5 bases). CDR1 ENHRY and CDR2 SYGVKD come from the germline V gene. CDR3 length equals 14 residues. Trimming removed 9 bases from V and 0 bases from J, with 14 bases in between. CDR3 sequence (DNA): TGTGCCATTAGCGAGACTGGGTACCAAGAGACCCAGTACTTC. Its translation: CAISETGYQETQYF.

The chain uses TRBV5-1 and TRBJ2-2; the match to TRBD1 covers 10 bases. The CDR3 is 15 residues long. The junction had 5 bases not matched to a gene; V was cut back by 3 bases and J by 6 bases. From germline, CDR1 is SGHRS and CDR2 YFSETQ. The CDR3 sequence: CASSSTGGPPGELFF. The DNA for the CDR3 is TGCGCCAGCAGCTCGACAGGGGGCCCCCCCGGGGAGCTGTTTTTT. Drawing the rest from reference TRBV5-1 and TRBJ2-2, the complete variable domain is KAGVTQTPRYLIKTRGQQVTLSCSPISGHRSVSWYQQTPGQGLQFLFEYFSETQRNKGNFPGRFSGRQFSNSRSEMNVSTLELGDSALYLCASSSTGGPPGELFFGEGSRLTVL.

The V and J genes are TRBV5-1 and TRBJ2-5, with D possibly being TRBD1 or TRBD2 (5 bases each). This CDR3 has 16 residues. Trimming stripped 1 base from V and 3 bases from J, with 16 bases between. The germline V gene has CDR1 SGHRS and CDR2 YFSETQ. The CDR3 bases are TGCGCCAGCAGCTTGATCTCCGGGACCCAAGAAGAGACCCAGTACTTC. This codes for CASSLISGTQEETQYF.

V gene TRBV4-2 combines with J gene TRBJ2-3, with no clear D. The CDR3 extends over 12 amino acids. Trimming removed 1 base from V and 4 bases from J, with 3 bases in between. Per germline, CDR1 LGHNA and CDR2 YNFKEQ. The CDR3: CASSQVSDTQYF. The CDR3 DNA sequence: TGTGCCAGCAGCCAAGTTTCAGATACGCAGTATTTT.

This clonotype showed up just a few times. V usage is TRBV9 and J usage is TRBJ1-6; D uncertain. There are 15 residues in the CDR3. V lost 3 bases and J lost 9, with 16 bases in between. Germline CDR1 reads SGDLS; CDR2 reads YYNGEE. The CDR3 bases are TGTGCCAGCAGCGCCGGAGTCCTGACCAGTTCACCCCTCCACTTT. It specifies CASSAGVLTSSPLHF.

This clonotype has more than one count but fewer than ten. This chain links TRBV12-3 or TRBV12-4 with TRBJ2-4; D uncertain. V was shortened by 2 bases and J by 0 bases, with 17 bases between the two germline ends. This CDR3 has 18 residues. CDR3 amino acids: CASSLSPGIELAKNIQYF. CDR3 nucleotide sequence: TGTGCCAGCAGTTTATCCCCAGGCATCGAACTAGCCAAAAACATTCAGTACTTC.

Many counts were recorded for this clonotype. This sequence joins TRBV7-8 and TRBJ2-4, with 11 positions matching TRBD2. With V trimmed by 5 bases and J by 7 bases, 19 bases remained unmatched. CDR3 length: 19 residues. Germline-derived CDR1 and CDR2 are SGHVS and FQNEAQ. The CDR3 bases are TGTGCCAGCAGCCCTGCCGAGGTTTTAGCGGGAGGGTGGGGGAACATTCAGTACTTC. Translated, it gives CASSPAEVLAGGWGNIQYF.

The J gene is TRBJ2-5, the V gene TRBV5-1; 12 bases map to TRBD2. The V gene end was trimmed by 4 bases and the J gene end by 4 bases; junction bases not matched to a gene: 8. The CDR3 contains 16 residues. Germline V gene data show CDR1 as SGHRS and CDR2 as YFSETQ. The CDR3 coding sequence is TGCGCCAGCAGCCCAGGGACTAGCGGGCGAGGAGAGACCCAGTACTTC. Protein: CASSPGTSGRGETQYF.

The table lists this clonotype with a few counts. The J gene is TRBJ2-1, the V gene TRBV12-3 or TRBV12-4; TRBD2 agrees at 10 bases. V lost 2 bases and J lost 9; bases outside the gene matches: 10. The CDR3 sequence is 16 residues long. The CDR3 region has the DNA TGTGCCAGCAGTTTAATACCAGCGGGAGGGCGGCTTGAGCAGTTCTTC. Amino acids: CASSLIPAGGRLEQFF.

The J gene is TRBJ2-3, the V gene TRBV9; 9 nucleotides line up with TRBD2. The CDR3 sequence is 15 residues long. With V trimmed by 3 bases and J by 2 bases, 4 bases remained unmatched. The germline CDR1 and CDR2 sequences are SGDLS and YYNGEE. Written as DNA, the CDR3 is TGTGCCAGCAGCGCCCGACTAGCGGACACAGATACGCAGTATTTT. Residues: CASSARLADTDTQYF.

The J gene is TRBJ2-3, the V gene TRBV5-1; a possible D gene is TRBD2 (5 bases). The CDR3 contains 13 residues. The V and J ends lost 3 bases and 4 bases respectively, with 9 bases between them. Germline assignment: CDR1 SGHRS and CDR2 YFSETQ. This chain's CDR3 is CASSWAEADTQYF. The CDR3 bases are TGCGCCAGCAGCTGGGCGGAGGCAGATACGCAGTATTTT.

CDR3 protein: CATSREVPARGAGELFF. The CDR3 DNA sequence: TGTGCCACCAGCAGAGAGGTCCCAGCGCGTGGGGCCGGGGAGCTGTTTTTT. This chain uses TRBV15 with TRBJ2-2; D unresolved. V was cut by 0 bases and J by 6 bases, with 17 bases left in between. Germline V gene sequence: CDR1 LNHNV, CDR2 YYDKDF (reference sequence). CDR3 length equals 17 residues.

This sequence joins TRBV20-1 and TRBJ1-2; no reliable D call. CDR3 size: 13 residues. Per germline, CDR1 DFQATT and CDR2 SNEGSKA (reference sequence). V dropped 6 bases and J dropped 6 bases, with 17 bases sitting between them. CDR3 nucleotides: TGCAGTGCCCCACTTGATGACCGGAATGGCTACACCTTC. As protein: CSAPLDDRNGYTF.

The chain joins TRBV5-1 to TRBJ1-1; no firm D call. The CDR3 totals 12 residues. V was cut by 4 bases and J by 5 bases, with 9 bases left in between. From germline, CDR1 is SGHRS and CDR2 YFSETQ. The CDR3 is CASSNPGTEAFF. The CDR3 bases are TGCGCCAGCAGCAATCCCGGGACTGAAGCTTTCTTT.

CDR3: CATSRVILRRASSDYEQYF. Here the CDR3 DNA reads TGTGCCACCAGCAGAGTAATATTAAGAAGGGCGTCCTCTGACTACGAGCAGTACTTC. The gene calls are TRBV15 and TRBJ2-7; D remains unclear. Germline CDR1 and CDR2: LNHNV and YYDKDF (reference sequence). The CDR3 is made up of 19 amino acids. Trimming cost V 1 base and J 3 bases, with 25 bases left between them.

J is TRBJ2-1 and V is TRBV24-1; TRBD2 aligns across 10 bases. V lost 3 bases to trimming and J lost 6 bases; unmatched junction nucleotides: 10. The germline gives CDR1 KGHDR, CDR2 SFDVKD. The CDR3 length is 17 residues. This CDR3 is CATSDPGLAKGFNEQFF. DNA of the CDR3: TGTGCCACCAGTGATCCGGGACTAGCGAAGGGTTTCAATGAGCAGTTCTTC.

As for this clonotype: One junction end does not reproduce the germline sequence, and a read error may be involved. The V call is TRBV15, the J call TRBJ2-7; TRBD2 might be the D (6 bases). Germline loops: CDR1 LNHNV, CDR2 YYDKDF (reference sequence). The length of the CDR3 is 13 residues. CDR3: CATSRGTSGHQDF. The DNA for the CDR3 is TGTGCCACCAGCAGGGGTACCAGCGGGCATCAGGACTTC.

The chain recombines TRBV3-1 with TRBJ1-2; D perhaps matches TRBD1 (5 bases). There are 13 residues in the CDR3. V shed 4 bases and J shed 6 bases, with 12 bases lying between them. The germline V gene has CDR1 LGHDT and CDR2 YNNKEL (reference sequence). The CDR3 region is CASSLGKGDGYTF. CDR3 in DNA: TGTGCCAGCAGCCTCGGCAAAGGGGATGGCTACACCTTC.

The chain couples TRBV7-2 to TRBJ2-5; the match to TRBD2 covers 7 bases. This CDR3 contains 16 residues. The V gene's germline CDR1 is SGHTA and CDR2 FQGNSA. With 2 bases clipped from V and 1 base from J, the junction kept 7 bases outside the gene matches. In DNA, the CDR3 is TGTGCCAGCAGCTTATTCGCGGGAGCGAGCCAAGAGACCCAGTACTTC. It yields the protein CASSLFAGASQETQYF.